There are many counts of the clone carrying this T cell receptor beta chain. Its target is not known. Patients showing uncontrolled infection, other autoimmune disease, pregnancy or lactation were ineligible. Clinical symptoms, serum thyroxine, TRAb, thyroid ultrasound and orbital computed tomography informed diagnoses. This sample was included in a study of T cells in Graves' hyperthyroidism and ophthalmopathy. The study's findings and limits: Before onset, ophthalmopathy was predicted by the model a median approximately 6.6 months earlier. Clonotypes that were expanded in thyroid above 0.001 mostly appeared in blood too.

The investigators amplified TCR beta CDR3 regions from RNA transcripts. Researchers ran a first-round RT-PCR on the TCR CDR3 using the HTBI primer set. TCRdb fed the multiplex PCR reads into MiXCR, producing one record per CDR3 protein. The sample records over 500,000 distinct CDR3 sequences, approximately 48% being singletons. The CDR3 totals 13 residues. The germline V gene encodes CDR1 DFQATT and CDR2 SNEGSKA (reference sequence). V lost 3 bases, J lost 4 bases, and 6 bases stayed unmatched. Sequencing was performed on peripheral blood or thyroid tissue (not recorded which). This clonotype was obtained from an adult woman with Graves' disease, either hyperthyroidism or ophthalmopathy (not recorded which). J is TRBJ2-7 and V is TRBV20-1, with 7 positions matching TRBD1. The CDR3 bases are TGCAGTGCTAGTTTGGGACAGACGTACGAGCAGTACTTC. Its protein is CSASLGQTYEQYF.